The T cell receptor beta chain under discussion was sequenced for a study of CD8 T cells in Susac syndrome. An amount of RNA that ranged from roughly 0.45 to 1 ug was reverse transcribed with random hexamers. The method of amplification for TCR beta CDR3 was immunoSEQ multiplex PCR, covering 54 Vbeta and 13 Jbeta. TCRdb reprocessed the immunoSEQ multiplex PCR reads with MiXCR, giving one entry per CDR3 protein. The sample yields roughly 200,000 distinct CDR3 sequences, approximately 95% seen once. The CDR3 is 13 residues long. V was clipped by 3 bases and J by 1 base, with 6 bases between them. Germline V gene data show CDR1 as SGHRS and CDR2 as YFSETQ.

Sequenced material: CD4+ T cells from PBMCs. This chain connects TRBV5-1 to TRBJ2-3; D call uncertain. This clonotype was obtained from a human donor with multiple sclerosis. The CDR3 bases are TGCGCCAGCAGCTGGTACGGCACAGATACGCAGTATTTT. It specifies CASSWYGTDTQYF.